The entry below describes one TCR beta chain. Antigen unknown. CDR1 and CDR2 (germline): LNHDA, SQIVND (reference sequence). V gave up 5 bases and J gave up 4 bases, with 15 bases separating them. The CDR3 extends over 15 amino acids. Produced via immunoSEQ multiplex PCR; TCRdb's table is partial and in-frame only. Altogether some 2 million clones are present, about 95% being singletons, with the ten largest covering 0.1% to 0.15%. This sample was taken from a study of shared clonotypes between healthy human individuals. Study observations and caveats: The researchers took only blood, and tissue repertoires probably look different.

The specimen was naive CD4+ T cells sorted from blood. Subset defined: CD45RA+ positively selected. The J gene is TRBJ1-3, the V gene TRBV19; no clear D. The TCR originated in a man younger than 30 in good health. DNA for the CDR3: TGTGCCAGTAGTCGAACGGACGGCCCGGGAAACACCATATATTTT. It yields the protein CASSRTDGPGNTIYF. Full variable domain (rest looked up from reference TRBV19 and TRBJ1-3): DGGITQSPKYLFRKEGQNVTLSCEQNLNHDAMYWYRQDPGQGLRLIYYSQIVNDFQKGDIAEGYSVSREKKESFPLTVTSAQKNPTAFYLCASSRTDGPGNTIYFGEGSWLTVV.